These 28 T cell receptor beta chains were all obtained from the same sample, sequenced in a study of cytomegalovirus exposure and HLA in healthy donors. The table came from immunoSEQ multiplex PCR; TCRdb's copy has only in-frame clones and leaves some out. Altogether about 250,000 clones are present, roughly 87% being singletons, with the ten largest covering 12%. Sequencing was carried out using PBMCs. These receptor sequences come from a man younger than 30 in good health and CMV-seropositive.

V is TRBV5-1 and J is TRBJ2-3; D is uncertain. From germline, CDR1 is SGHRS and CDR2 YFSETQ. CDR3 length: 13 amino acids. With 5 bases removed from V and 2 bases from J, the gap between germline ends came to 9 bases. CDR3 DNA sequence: TGCGCCAGCAGTAGCTCGCCCACAGATACGCAGTATTTT. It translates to CASSSSPTDTQYF.

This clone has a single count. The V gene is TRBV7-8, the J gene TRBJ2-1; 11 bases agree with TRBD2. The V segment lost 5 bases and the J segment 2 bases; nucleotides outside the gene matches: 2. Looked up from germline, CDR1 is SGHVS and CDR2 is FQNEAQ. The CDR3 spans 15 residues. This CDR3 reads CASSPGLAAYNEQFF. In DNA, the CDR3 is TGTGCCAGCAGCCCGGGACTAGCGGCCTACAATGAGCAGTTCTTC.

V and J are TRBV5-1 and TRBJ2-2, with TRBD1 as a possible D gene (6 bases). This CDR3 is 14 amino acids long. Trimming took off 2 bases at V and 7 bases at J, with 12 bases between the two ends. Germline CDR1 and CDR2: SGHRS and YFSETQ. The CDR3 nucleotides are TGCGCCAGCAGCTTACAATCGACAGGCGGGGAGCTGTTTTTT. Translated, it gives CASSLQSTGGELFF.

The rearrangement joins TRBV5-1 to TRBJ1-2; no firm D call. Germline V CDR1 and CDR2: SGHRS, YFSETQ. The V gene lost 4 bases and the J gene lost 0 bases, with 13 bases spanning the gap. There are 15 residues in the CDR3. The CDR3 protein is CASSEGALSNYGYTF. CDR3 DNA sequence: TGCGCCAGCAGCGAGGGCGCCCTTTCTAACTATGGCTACACCTTC.

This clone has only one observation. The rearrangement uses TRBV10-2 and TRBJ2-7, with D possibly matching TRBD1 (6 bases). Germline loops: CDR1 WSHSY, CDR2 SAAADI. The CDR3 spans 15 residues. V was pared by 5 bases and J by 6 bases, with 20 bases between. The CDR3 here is CASSPQGESRSEQYF. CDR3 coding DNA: TGCGCCAGCAGTCCACAGGGCGAAAGTAGGAGCGAGCAGTACTTC.

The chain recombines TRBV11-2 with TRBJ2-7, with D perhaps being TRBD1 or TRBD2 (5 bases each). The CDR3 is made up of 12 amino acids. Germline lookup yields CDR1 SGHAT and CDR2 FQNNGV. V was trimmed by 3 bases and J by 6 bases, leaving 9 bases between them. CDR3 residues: CASSFGTGEQYF. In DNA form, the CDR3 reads TGTGCCAGCAGCTTCGGGACGGGCGAGCAGTACTTC.

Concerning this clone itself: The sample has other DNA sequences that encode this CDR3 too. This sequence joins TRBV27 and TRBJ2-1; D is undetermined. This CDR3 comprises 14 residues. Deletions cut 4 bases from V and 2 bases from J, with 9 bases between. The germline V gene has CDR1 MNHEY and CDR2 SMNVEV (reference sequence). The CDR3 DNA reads TGTGCCAGCAGTTCAAGTGGAACCTACAATGAGCAGTTCTTC. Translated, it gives CASSSSGTYNEQFF.

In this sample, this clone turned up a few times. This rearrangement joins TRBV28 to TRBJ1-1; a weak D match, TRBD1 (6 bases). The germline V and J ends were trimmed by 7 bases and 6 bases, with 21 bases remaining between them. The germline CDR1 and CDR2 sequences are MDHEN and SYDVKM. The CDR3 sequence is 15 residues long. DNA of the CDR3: TGTGCCAGCATCCTAGGGGGAGCCTCGATGGCTGAAGCTTTCTTT. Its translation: CASILGGASMAEAFF.

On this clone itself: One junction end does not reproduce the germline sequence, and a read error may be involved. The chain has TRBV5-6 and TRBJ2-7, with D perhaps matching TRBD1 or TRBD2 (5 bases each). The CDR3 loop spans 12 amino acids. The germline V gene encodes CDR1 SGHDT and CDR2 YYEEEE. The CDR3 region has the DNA TGTGCCAGCAGCGTTACAAACCGGGACCCGATCTTC. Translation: CASSVTNRDPIF.

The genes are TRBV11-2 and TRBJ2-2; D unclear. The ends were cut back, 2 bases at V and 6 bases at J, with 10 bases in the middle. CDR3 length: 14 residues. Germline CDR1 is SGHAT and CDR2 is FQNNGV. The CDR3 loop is CASSLSRSAGELFF. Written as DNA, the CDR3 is TGTGCCAGCAGCTTAAGTAGGTCCGCCGGGGAGCTGTTTTTT.

In nucleotides, the CDR3 is TGTGCCAGCAGCTCGGGGTGGGGGGCTCAGCCCCAGCATTTT. Translated, it gives CASSSGWGAQPQHF. The chain uses TRBV7-2 and TRBJ1-5, with D maybe TRBD1 (6 bases). Deletions cut 4 bases from V and 6 bases from J, with 13 bases between. The CDR3 is made up of 14 amino acids. From germline, CDR1 is SGHTA and CDR2 FQGNSA.

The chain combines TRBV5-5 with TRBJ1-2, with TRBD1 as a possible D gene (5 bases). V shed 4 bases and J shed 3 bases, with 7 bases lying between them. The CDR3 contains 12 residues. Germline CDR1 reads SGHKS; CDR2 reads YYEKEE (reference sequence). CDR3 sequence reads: CASSATDYGYTF. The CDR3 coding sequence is TGTGCCAGCAGCGCGACAGACTATGGCTACACCTTC.

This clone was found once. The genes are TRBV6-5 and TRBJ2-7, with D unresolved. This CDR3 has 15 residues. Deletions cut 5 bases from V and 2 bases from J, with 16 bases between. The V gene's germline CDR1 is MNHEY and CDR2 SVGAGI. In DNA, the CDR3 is TGTGCCAGCAGTCCCCCTTTGACCCAACCCTACGAGCAGTACTTC. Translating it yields CASSPPLTQPYEQYF.

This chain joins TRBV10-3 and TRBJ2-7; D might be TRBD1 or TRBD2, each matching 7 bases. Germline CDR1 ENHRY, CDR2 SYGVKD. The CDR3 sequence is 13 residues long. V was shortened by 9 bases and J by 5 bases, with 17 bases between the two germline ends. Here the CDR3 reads CAITSGGADEQYF. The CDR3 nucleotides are TGTGCCATAACCTCAGGGGGGGCCGACGAGCAGTACTTC.

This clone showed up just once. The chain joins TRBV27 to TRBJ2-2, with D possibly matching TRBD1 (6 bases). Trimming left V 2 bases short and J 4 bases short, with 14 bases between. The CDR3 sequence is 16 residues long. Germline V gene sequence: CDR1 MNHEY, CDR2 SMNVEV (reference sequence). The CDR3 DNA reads TGTGCCAGCAGTTTAAATAGGGGGTATGGCACCGGGGAGCTGTTTTTT. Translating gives CASSLNRGYGTGELFF.

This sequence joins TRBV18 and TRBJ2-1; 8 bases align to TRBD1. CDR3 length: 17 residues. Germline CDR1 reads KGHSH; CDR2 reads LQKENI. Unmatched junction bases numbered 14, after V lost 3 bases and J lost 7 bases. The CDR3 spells CASSPSGRGLFRNEQFF. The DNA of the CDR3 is TGTGCCAGCTCACCCTCTGGCAGGGGGCTATTCCGGAATGAGCAGTTCTTC.

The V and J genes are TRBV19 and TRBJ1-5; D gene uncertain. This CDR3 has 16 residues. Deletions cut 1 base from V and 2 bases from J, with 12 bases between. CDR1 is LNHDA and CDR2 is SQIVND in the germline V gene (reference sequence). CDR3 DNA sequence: TGTGCCAGTAGTATAGGCGGAGCAATGGGCAATCAGCCCCAGCATTTT. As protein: CASSIGGAMGNQPQHF.

The CDR3 here is CASSYSMSGLYGYTF. CDR3 in DNA: TGTGCCAGCAGTTACTCGATGTCGGGCTTATATGGCTACACCTTC. J is TRBJ1-2 and V is TRBV6-5; D is ambiguous. Trimming pared 0 bases from V and 5 bases from J, leaving 13 bases between. The CDR3 totals 15 residues. Germline V gene sequence: CDR1 MNHEY, CDR2 SVGAGI.

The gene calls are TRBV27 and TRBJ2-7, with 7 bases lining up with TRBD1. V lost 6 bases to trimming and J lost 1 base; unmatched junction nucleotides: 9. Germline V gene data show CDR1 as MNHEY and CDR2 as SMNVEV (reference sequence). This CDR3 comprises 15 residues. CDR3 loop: CASRLKGQESYEQYF. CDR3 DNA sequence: TGTGCCAGCAGACTGAAAGGACAGGAATCCTACGAGCAGTACTTC.

Written as DNA, the CDR3 is TGTGCCAGCAGCCCAGGCAGCACTGAAGCTTTCTTT. Translating gives CASSPGSTEAFF. J is TRBJ1-1 and V is TRBV27; no definite D call. Deletions cut 6 bases from V and 4 bases from J, with 9 bases between. Per germline, CDR1 MNHEY and CDR2 SMNVEV (reference sequence). The CDR3 spans 12 residues.

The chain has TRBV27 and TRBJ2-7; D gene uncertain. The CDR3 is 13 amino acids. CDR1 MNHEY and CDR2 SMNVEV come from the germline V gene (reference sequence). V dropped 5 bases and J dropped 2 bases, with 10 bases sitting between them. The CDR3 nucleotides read TGTGCCAGCAGTCCACCGAATACCTACGAGCAGTACTTC. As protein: CASSPPNTYEQYF.

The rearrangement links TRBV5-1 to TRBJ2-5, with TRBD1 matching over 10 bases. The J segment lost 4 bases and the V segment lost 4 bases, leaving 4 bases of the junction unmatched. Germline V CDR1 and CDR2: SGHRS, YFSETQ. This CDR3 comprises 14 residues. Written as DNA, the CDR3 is TGCGCCAGCAGCCCGACAGGGGGCCGAGAGACCCAGTACTTC. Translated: CASSPTGGRETQYF. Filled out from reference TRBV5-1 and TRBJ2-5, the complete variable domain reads KAGVTQTPRYLIKTRGQQVTLSCSPISGHRSVSWYQQTPGQGLQFLFEYFSETQRNKGNFPGRFSGRQFSNSRSEMNVSTLELGDSALYLCASSPTGGRETQYFGPGTRLLVL.

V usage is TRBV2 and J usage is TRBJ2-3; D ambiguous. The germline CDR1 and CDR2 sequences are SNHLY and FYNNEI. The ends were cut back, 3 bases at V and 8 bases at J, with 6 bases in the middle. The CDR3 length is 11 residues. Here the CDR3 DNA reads TGTGCCAGCAGTGATAGGAGTACGCAGTATTTT. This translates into CASSDRSTQYF.

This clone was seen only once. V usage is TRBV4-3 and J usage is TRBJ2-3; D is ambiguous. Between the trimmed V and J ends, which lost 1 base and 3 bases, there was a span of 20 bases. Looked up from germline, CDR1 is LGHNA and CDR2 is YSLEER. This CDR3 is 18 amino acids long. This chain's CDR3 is CASSQAQGDLVGTDTQYF. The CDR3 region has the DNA TGCGCCAGCAGCCAAGCTCAAGGAGACTTAGTGGGTACAGATACGCAGTATTTT.

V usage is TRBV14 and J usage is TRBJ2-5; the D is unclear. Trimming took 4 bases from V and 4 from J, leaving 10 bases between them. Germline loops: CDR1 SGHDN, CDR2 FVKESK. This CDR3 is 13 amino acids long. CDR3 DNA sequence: TGTGCCAGCAGCCCTCGACTGGGAGAGACCCAGTACTTC. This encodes CASSPRLGETQYF.

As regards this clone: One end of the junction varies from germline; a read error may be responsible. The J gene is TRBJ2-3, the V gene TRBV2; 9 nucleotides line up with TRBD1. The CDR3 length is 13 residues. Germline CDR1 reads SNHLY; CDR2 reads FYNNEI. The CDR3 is CASSVMGQGGMNF. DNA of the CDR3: TGTGCCAGCAGTGTTATGGGACAGGGAGGAATGAATTTT.

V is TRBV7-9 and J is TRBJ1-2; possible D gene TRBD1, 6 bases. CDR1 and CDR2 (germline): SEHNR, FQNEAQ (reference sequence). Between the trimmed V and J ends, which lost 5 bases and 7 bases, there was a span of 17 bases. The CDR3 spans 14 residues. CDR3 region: CASSTTGRGGGYTF. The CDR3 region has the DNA TGTGCCAGCAGCACCACAGGGAGAGGGGGTGGCTACACCTTC.

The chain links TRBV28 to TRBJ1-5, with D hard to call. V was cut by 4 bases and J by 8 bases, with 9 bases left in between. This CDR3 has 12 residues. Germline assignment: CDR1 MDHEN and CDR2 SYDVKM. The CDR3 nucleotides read TGTGCCAGCAGTTCGGTACGGGAGCCCCAGCATTTT. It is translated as CASSSVREPQHF.